The 22 T cell receptor beta chains listed next were all sequenced from one sample in a study of vaccination and CD4 T cells after COVID-19. For these receptors, no antigen is known. Treatment described: 10-day PBMC culture with coronavirus spike peptide pools or control peptides (ViraFEST assay). The Oncomine TCR Beta short-read assay was what sequenced the DNA obtained from cultured CD4+ T cells. One entry per CDR3 protein results from TCRdb running MiXCR on the PCR reads. Of roughly 7,600 distinct CDR3 sequences in the sample, 21% were seen once. The source was CD4+ T cells from blood, cultured in vitro, collected after SARS-CoV-2 vaccination. The origin of the receptors is a human donor who had recovered from COVID-19.

In this sample, this clonotype turned up many times. This chain connects TRBV20-1 to TRBJ1-1, with TRBD1 identical over 7 bases. Per germline, CDR1 DFQATT and CDR2 SNEGSKA (reference sequence). The CDR3 is 13 residues long. Trimming cost V 1 base and J 7 bases; bases outside gene matches: 6. CDR3 sequence (DNA): TGCAGTGCTAGAGGACAGGGCGTGAGTGAAGCTTTCTTT. Its protein is CSARGQGVSEAFF.

This clonotype was recorded at least ten times. The CDR3 spells CASPGQGNGANVLTF. The CDR3 DNA reads as TGTGCCAGCCCCGGACAGGGGAACGGGGCCAACGTCCTGACTTTC. The chain carries TRBV27 and TRBJ2-6, with 9 bases fitting TRBD1. Germline CDR1 is MNHEY and CDR2 is SMNVEV (reference sequence). This CDR3 is 15 amino acids long. Losses at the gene ends were 8 bases for V and 4 bases for J; bases not matched to a gene: 6.

This clonotype appeared many times. This rearrangement joins TRBV20-1 to TRBJ1-2; 8 nucleotides match TRBD1. CDR3 size: 11 residues. Germline lookup yields CDR1 DFQATT and CDR2 SNEGSKA (reference sequence). CDR3 DNA: TGCAACATTGACAGGGGAAATGGCTACACCTTC. This encodes CNIDRGNGYTF.

About this clonotype: No DNA is shown, since the ends of the CDR3 on it are uncertain; the CDR3 is the one TCRdb lists. V is TRBV4-1 and J is TRBJ1-2. 24 amino acids form the CDR3, both terminal residues included. CDR1 is MGHRA, CDR2 YSYEKL, per germline. CDR3 region: CASTNQTSMYLCASSGSGYYGYTF.

The CDR3 nucleotides are TGCAGTGCTAGGCAACATAACTATGGCTACACCTTC. The encoded protein is CSARQHNYGYTF. This sequence joins TRBV20-1 and TRBJ1-2; D is unclear. V was pared by 3 bases and J by 1 base, with 6 bases between. CDR1 is DFQATT, CDR2 SNEGSKA, per germline (reference sequence). The CDR3 is 12 residues long.

The chain carries TRBV2 and TRBJ2-5; perhaps TRBD1 as D (6 bases). The CDR3 spans 14 residues. Trimming left V 7 bases short and J 7 bases short, with 19 bases between. Germline values: CDR1 SNHLY, CDR2 FYNNEI. The CDR3 sequence is CASTTRTVLGTQYF. DNA for the CDR3: TGTGCCAGCACCACCAGGACAGTCTTGGGGACCCAGTACTTC. Drawing the rest from reference TRBV2 and TRBJ2-5, the complete variable domain is EPEVTQTPSHQVTQMGQEVILRCVPISNHLYFYWYRQILGQKVEFLVSFYNNEISEKSEIFDDQFSVERPDGSNFTLKIRSTKLEDSAMYFCASTTRTVLGTQYFGPGTRLLVL.

The rearrangement uses TRBV10-1 and TRBJ2-1, with 10 nucleotides matching TRBD2. V lost 6 bases to trimming and J lost 7 bases; unmatched junction nucleotides: 9. The CDR3 has 15 residues. The V gene's germline CDR1 is WNHNN and CDR2 SYGVQD (reference sequence). DNA for the CDR3: TGCGCCAGCAGCCGTACTAGCGGGACGATGAATGAGCAGTTCTTC. Protein: CASSRTSGTMNEQFF.

This clonotype appeared many times. This sequence joins TRBV20-1 and TRBJ2-2; 8 bases are shared with TRBD2. The V gene's germline CDR1 is DFQATT and CDR2 SNEGSKA (reference sequence). CDR3 length: 14 residues. After removal of 3 bases from V and 5 bases from J, the junction contained 5 bases not matched to a gene. The CDR3 sequence is CSASGGRRTGELFF. DNA for the CDR3: TGCAGTGCTAGTGGCGGGAGGAGGACCGGGGAGCTGTTTTTT.

This clonotype was seen a few times. The V call is TRBV7-3, the J call TRBJ2-1; the D gene could be TRBD1 or TRBD2 (7 bases each). Germline CDR1 is SGHTA and CDR2 is FQGTGA. Deletions cut 3 bases from V and 7 bases from J, with 13 bases between. The CDR3 has 14 residues. The CDR3, as DNA: TGTGCCAGCAGCTTCAGGGGGGGGGGGAATGAGCAGTTCTTC. It specifies CASSFRGGGNEQFF. Filled out from reference TRBV7-3 and TRBJ2-1, the complete variable domain reads GAGVSQTPSNKVTEKGKYVELRCDPISGHTALYWYRQSLGQGPEFLIYFQGTGAADDSGLPNDRFFAVRPEGSVSTLKIQRTERGDSAVYLCASSFRGGGNEQFFGPGTRLTVL.

The table lists this clonotype with a few counts. V and J are TRBV27 and TRBJ2-2, with D unclear. The CDR3 consists of 16 residues. The germline CDR1 and CDR2 sequences are MNHEY and SMNVEV (reference sequence). Trimming left V 2 bases short and J 8 bases short, with 18 bases between. CDR3 amino acids: CASSLESAYPFGELFF. Here the CDR3 DNA reads TGTGCCAGCAGTTTAGAATCCGCTTACCCGTTTGGGGAGCTGTTTTTT.

This chain joins TRBV7-2 and TRBJ2-3; TRBD2 aligns across 10 bases. The trim removed 2 bases at V and 2 bases at J, leaving 4 bases unmatched. The V gene's germline CDR1 is SGHTA and CDR2 FQGNSA. The CDR3 is made up of 16 amino acids. DNA for the CDR3: TGTGCCAGCAGCTTAATAGCGGGAGGTTCCACAGATACGCAGTATTTT. It yields the protein CASSLIAGGSTDTQYF. The full variable domain, with the rest looked up from reference TRBV7-2 and TRBJ2-3, is GAGVSQSPSNKVTEKGKDVELRCDPISGHTALYWYRQSLGQGLEFLIYFQGNSAPDKSGLPSDRFSAERTGGSVSTLTIQRTQQEDSAVYLCASSLIAGGSTDTQYFGPGTRLTVL.

The table lists this clonotype with a few counts. The chain couples TRBV20-1 to TRBJ1-6; a possible D gene is TRBD1 (5 bases). The CDR3 runs 12 residues. V lost 5 bases and J 6 bases, leaving 8 bases between the germline ends. In germline, CDR1 is DFQATT, CDR2 SNEGSKA (reference sequence). CDR3 protein: CSARRANSPLHF. CDR3 sequence (DNA): TGCAGTGCTCGCAGGGCTAATTCACCCCTCCACTTT.

This rearrangement joins TRBV5-1 to TRBJ1-5, with 7 bases lining up with TRBD1. V trimming: 2 bases; J trimming: 4 bases; junction bases outside the gene matches: 0. The germline gives CDR1 SGHRS, CDR2 YFSETQ. This CDR3 has 13 residues. CDR3 sequence: CASSLQGNQPQHF. The CDR3 DNA sequence: TGCGCCAGCAGCTTACAGGGGAATCAGCCCCAGCATTTT. Full variable domain (remainder filled in from reference TRBV5-1 and TRBJ1-5): KAGVTQTPRYLIKTRGQQVTLSCSPISGHRSVSWYQQTPGQGLQFLFEYFSETQRNKGNFPGRFSGRQFSNSRSEMNVSTLELGDSALYLCASSLQGNQPQHFGDGTRLSIL.

This clonotype has ten or more counts. This sequence joins TRBV6-5 and TRBJ2-7; D is perhaps TRBD1 (5 bases). The V and J ends lost 3 bases and 5 bases respectively, with 11 bases between them. The CDR3 is 13 residues long. The V gene's germline CDR1 is MNHEY and CDR2 SVGAGI. CDR3 nucleotides: TGTGCCAGCAGTTATTTCAGCAGGGACGAGCAGTACTTC. Translated, it gives CASSYFSRDEQYF.

This chain connects TRBV20-1 to TRBJ2-1, with 14 bases fitting TRBD2. The CDR3 totals 15 residues. Trimming cost V 1 base and J 15 bases; bases outside gene matches: 11. Germline CDR1 is DFQATT and CDR2 is SNEGSKA (reference sequence). The CDR3 nucleotides read TGCAGTGCTAGAGCACAGACTAGCGGGAGGGCCTTGTTGTTCTTC. It is translated as CSARAQTSGRALLFF.

This clonotype was detected only a few times. V usage is TRBV10-3 and J usage is TRBJ2-5; possible D gene TRBD1, 5 bases. V lost 0 bases and J 2 bases, leaving 16 bases between the germline ends. The CDR3 sequence is 17 residues long. The germline CDR1 and CDR2 sequences are ENHRY and SYGVKD. This chain's CDR3 is CAISESIPGNGQETQYF. CDR3 coding DNA: TGTGCCATCAGTGAGTCGATTCCAGGGAATGGTCAAGAGACCCAGTACTTC.

The table lists this clonotype with a few counts. The chain employs TRBV6-1 and TRBJ2-6, with unresolved D. Germline CDR1 and CDR2: MNHNS and SASEGT. Trimming removed 3 bases from V and 0 bases from J, with 6 bases in between. CDR3 length: 15 residues. The CDR3 nucleotides read TGTGCCAGCAGTGACGTCACCTCTGGGGCCAACGTCCTGACTTTC. Translating it yields CASSDVTSGANVLTF.

The genes are TRBV5-4 and TRBJ2-5, with 8 bases identical to TRBD2. The CDR3 loop spans 14 amino acids. V lost 4 bases and J lost 3; bases outside the gene matches: 5. The germline V gene encodes CDR1 SGHNT and CDR2 YYREEE (reference sequence). CDR3 sequence (DNA): TGTGCCAGCAGCCCTCGGGGGGGGGAAGAGACCCAGTACTTC. Translating gives CASSPRGGEETQYF.

Judged by abundance, this clonotype is large. This chain joins TRBV7-2 and TRBJ2-1; 10 bases fit TRBD2. The CDR3 consists of 15 residues. From germline, CDR1 is SGHTA and CDR2 FQGNSA. Trimming cost V 8 bases and J 9 bases; bases outside gene matches: 13. CDR3 sequence: CASQGEAGGHREQFF. CDR3 sequence (DNA): TGTGCCAGCCAGGGGGAAGCGGGGGGGCATCGTGAGCAGTTCTTC.

Within the sample, this clonotype is medium-sized (0.01 to 0.1%). The J gene is TRBJ2-5, the V gene TRBV7-8; no firm D call. The CDR3 sequence is 14 residues long. Looked up from germline, CDR1 is SGHVS and CDR2 is FQNEAQ. Trimming pared 5 bases from V and 1 base from J, leaving 11 bases between. CDR3 DNA sequence: TGTGCCAGCAGCCCCCTCCGCCCCCAAGAGACCCAGTACTTC. Translating gives CASSPLRPQETQYF.

On this clonotype: Being one base from a much bigger clone, this may be a read error. This chain uses TRBV20-1 with TRBJ2-1; 9 bases align to TRBD2. The CDR3 sequence is 13 residues long. Per the germline V gene, CDR1 is DFQATT and CDR2 is SNEGSKA (reference sequence). The CDR3 loop is CSTRGSSGIWQFF. CDR3 nucleotides: TGCAGTACTAGAGGATCTAGCGGGATATGGCAGTTCTTC.

In this sample, this clonotype turned up a few times. The chain uses TRBV28 and TRBJ2-7; 8 bases fit TRBD1. This CDR3 is built from 15 residues. V was pared by 6 bases and J by 0 bases, with 7 bases of the junction left unmatched. Germline V gene lookup returns CDR1 MDHEN and CDR2 SYDVKM. The CDR3 DNA reads as TGTGCCAGCAGGCCTTCAGGGGGCACCTCCTACGAGCAGTACTTC. It specifies CASRPSGGTSYEQYF.